The source of this T cell receptor beta chain is a study of blood T cell repertoires in COVID-19. The CDR3 contains 13 residues. V shed 5 bases and J 4 bases; nucleotides not matched to a gene: 6. Germline loops: CDR1 GTSNPN, CDR2 SVGIG (reference sequence). Per the study methods: Amplified reference gene primers provided the basis for estimating nucleated cell counts. The repertoire was sequenced with immunoSEQ multiplex PCR; TCRdb's copy has only in-frame clones and lacks some. That table is the source of V, J and clone size, and D and trimming were worked out from the DNA. The profile shows 150,000 to 200,000 clones, 70% to 90% of them singletons.

The chain has TRBV30 and TRBJ2-7; 9 nucleotides align to TRBD1. This TCR came from a man in his forties who had recovered from COVID-19. Sequencing was done on a sample of peripheral blood. CDR3 DNA: TGTGCCTGGTCCGGACAGGGGCATTACGAGCAGTACTTC. The encoded protein is CAWSGQGHYEQYF.